The 30 T cell receptor beta chains reported below all come from one sample, sequenced in a study of T cell changes during pregnancy in multiple sclerosis. Here immunoSEQ multiplex PCR was the method, and the copy in TCRdb shows in-frame clones only, minus some. This sample has 100,000 or so clones, with more than 85% found just once. The sample in question was peripheral blood, obtained in the second trimester of pregnancy. The receptors derive from a female donor with multiple sclerosis, enrolled in a pregnancy study.

The chain has TRBV27 and TRBJ2-7; TRBD2 aligns across 11 bases. The CDR3 consists of 17 residues. Trimming at V came to 1 base and at J to 2 bases, leaving 7 bases not matched to a gene. Germline CDR1 and CDR2: MNHEY and SMNVEV (reference sequence). The CDR3 DNA reads as TGTGCCAGCAGTTTATTAGCGGGAGGGCCTCCTCCCTACGAGCAGTACTTC. Its translation is CASSLLAGGPPPYEQYF.

This sequence joins TRBV19 and TRBJ1-4; 9 nucleotides align to TRBD1. The V and J ends lost 0 bases and 5 bases, in that order; junction bases with no gene match: 22. The germline V gene encodes CDR1 LNHDA and CDR2 SQIVND (reference sequence). The CDR3 contains 22 residues. For the CDR3, the DNA is TGTGCCAGTAGTATAGATCTACTGTTTGGGACAGGGATTCCCCGGGGGAATGAAAAACTGTTTTTT. It translates to CASSIDLLFGTGIPRGNEKLFF.

For the CDR3, the DNA is TGTGCCAGCAGCTGGAAAGGGACAGCGAGAATATTTTACGAGCAGTACTTC. This encodes CASSWKGTARIFYEQYF. This chain uses TRBV5-6 with TRBJ2-7, with 7 bases lining up with TRBD1. Germline V gene data show CDR1 as SGHDT and CDR2 as YYEEEE. The CDR3 has 17 amino acids. The J segment lost 4 bases and the V segment lost 3 bases, leaving 16 bases of the junction unmatched.

The chain joins TRBV10-3 to TRBJ2-4; TRBD2 might be the D (5 bases). Per germline, CDR1 ENHRY and CDR2 SYGVKD. V lost 2 bases and J lost 5, with 10 bases in between. This CDR3 region has 14 residues. In DNA, the CDR3 is TGTGCCATCAGTGAGGGGGAGTTGGAAAACATTCAGTACTTC. The encoded protein is CAISEGELENIQYF.

The chain uses TRBV10-3 and TRBJ2-3; D remains ambiguous. Germline V lookup: CDR1 ENHRY, CDR2 SYGVKD. This CDR3 is built from 20 residues. Between the trimmed V and J ends, which lost 3 bases and 2 bases, there was a span of 27 bases. CDR3 loop: CAISDGLGLVGGWSTDTQYF. The CDR3 DNA reads as TGTGCCATCAGTGATGGTTTAGGTCTAGTTGGCGGTTGGTCCACAGATACGCAGTATTTT.

The CDR3 protein is CASSPRTGPYEQYF. The CDR3 DNA reads as TGTGCCAGCTCACCTAGGACAGGGCCCTACGAGCAGTACTTC. The J gene is TRBJ2-7, the V gene TRBV18; 8 bases are shared with TRBD1. Germline V gene data show CDR1 as KGHSH and CDR2 as LQKENI. The CDR3 contains 14 residues. Trimming cost V 3 bases and J 2 bases; bases outside gene matches: 3. The complete variable domain, with remaining parts taken from reference TRBV18 and TRBJ2-7, reads NAGVMQNPRHLVRRRGQEARLRCSPMKGHSHVYWYRQLPEEGLKFMVYLQKENIIDESGMPKERFSAEFPKEGPSILRIQQVVRGDSAAYFCASSPRTGPYEQYFGPGTRLTVT.

The chain recombines TRBV7-6 with TRBJ2-7; 7 nucleotides match TRBD1. The ends lost 2 bases at V and 0 bases at J; junction bases unmatched: 4. Germline V gene sequence: CDR1 SGHVS, CDR2 FNYEAQ. The CDR3 runs to 15 residues. The CDR3, as DNA: TGTGCCAGCAGCTTACGGGACAGAGCCTCCTACGAGCAGTACTTC. This translates into CASSLRDRASYEQYF.

This clone was seen a few times. The genes are TRBV2 and TRBJ2-7; D might be TRBD2 (5 bases). Per the germline V gene, CDR1 is SNHLY and CDR2 is FYNNEI. The CDR3 has 12 amino acids. Trimming took 6 bases from V and 6 from J, leaving 12 bases between them. The CDR3 coding sequence is TGTGCCAGCAGCTCGGACTTGAGCGAGCAGTACTTC. This codes for CASSSDLSEQYF.

The chain links TRBV7-2 to TRBJ2-7; 10 bases fit TRBD2. The CDR3 has 16 residues. Germline values: CDR1 SGHTA, CDR2 FQGNSA. The V gene end was trimmed by 1 base and the J gene end by 4 bases; junction bases not matched to a gene: 7. This chain's CDR3 is CASSLVGTSARYEQYF. The CDR3 nucleotides are TGTGCCAGCAGCTTAGTGGGGACTAGCGCCCGATACGAGCAGTACTTC.

V gene TRBV19 combines with J gene TRBJ1-3; D is perhaps TRBD1 (5 bases). This CDR3 has 16 amino acids. From germline, CDR1 is LNHDA and CDR2 SQIVND (reference sequence). The V end lost 4 bases, the J end lost 2 bases, and 15 bases lay between the germline ends. Here the CDR3 reads CASSTLGTSTGNTIYF. The CDR3 nucleotides read TGTGCCAGTAGTACGTTGGGGACTTCCACTGGAAACACCATATATTTT.

This clone was seen a single time. At one end the junction does not follow the germline gene, possibly because of a read error. This sequence joins TRBV14 and TRBJ2-2; TRBD2 might be the D (6 bases). CDR3 length: 16 amino acids. The germline CDR1 and CDR2 sequences are SGHDN and FVKESK. This CDR3 reads CASSQDPRGNAGELFF. The CDR3 nucleotides are TGTGCCAGCAGCCAAGACCCACGGGGGAACGCCGGGGAGCTGTTTTTT.

The chain links TRBV28 to TRBJ2-7; D gene uncertain. The length of the CDR3 is 10 residues. The V gene's germline CDR1 is MDHEN and CDR2 SYDVKM. With 4 bases removed from V and 6 bases from J, the gap between germline ends came to 4 bases. This CDR3 reads CASSSREQYF. CDR3 coding DNA: TGTGCCAGCAGTTCTCGCGAGCAGTACTTC. Filled out from reference TRBV28 and TRBJ2-7, the complete variable domain reads DVKVTQSSRYLVKRTGEKVFLECVQDMDHENMFWYRQDPGLGLRLIYFSYDVKMKEKGDIPEGYSVSREKKERFSLILESASTNQTSMYLCASSSREQYFGPGTRLTVT.

This clone was counted a single time. V and J are TRBV11-2 and TRBJ2-1; the match to TRBD2 covers 9 bases. CDR3 length: 16 residues. V gave up 1 base and J gave up 6 bases; unmatched junction bases: 7. Germline assignment: CDR1 SGHAT and CDR2 FQNNGV. Here the CDR3 reads CASSLGDSGSLNEQFF. CDR3 coding DNA: TGTGCCAGCAGCTTAGGGGATAGCGGGAGTCTCAATGAGCAGTTCTTC.

The rearrangement joins TRBV28 to TRBJ2-5; the match to TRBD1 covers 8 bases. CDR1 MDHEN and CDR2 SYDVKM come from the germline V gene. The CDR3 contains 13 residues. With 5 bases clipped from V and 5 bases from J, the junction kept 4 bases outside the gene matches. DNA of the CDR3: TGTGCCAGCAGTCCAGGGGGCGATGAGACCCAGTACTTC. Translating gives CASSPGGDETQYF.

This chain links TRBV5-6 with TRBJ1-1, with a tentative D call TRBD1 (5 bases). The V gene's germline CDR1 is SGHDT and CDR2 YYEEEE. Trimming removed 0 bases at V and 3 bases at J, with 12 bases between. CDR3 size: 15 residues. In nucleotides, the CDR3 is TGTGCCAGCAGCTTGGCCAGGGATCCAGACACTGAAGCTTTCTTT. It is translated as CASSLARDPDTEAFF.

The count of this clone is one. This chain links TRBV28 with TRBJ1-5; the D gene is possibly TRBD1 (5 bases). V lost 5 bases, J lost 1 base, and 12 bases lay in between. This CDR3 has 15 amino acids. Germline lookup yields CDR1 MDHEN and CDR2 SYDVKM. The CDR3 here is CASSRDSRSNQPQHF. The DNA for the CDR3 is TGTGCCAGCAGTCGGGACTCACGAAGCAATCAGCCCCAGCATTTT.

The chain combines TRBV28 with TRBJ2-3, with 8 bases fitting TRBD1. The CDR3 sequence is 14 residues long. The V gene end was trimmed by 5 bases and the J gene end by 6 bases; junction bases not matched to a gene: 7. Germline lookup yields CDR1 MDHEN and CDR2 SYDVKM. CDR3 bases: TGTGCCAGCAGTCAGCAGGGGGCGCGGGATACGCAGTATTTT. Translation gives CASSQQGARDTQYF.

This clone was picked up a small number of times. The chain is built from TRBV29-1 and TRBJ1-5; 8 nucleotides match TRBD1. V lost 5 bases, J lost 7 bases, and 10 bases stayed unmatched. The CDR3 runs 14 residues. The germline V gene encodes CDR1 SQVTM and CDR2 ANQGSEA. DNA of the CDR3: TGCAGCGTTAAGACCGGGACAGGAGGCCAGCCCCAGCATTTT. Protein product: CSVKTGTGGQPQHF.

This clone appeared a few times. The chain carries TRBV10-1 and TRBJ1-2; D call uncertain. This CDR3 is 15 amino acids long. Trimming took off 9 bases at V and 1 base at J, with 18 bases between the two ends. Germline V CDR1 and CDR2: WNHNN, SYGVQD (reference sequence). This chain's CDR3 is CARREGGHLNYGYTF. DNA for the CDR3: TGCGCCAGACGGGAGGGCGGTCATCTTAACTATGGCTACACCTTC.

V and J are TRBV29-1 and TRBJ2-3, with 9 bases that match TRBD2. Germline assignment: CDR1 SQVTM and CDR2 ANQGSEA. The CDR3 extends over 15 amino acids. Losses at the gene ends were 7 bases for V and 4 bases for J; bases not matched to a gene: 12. In DNA form, the CDR3 reads TGCAGCGCCGCACCCGGGACTAGCAATGCAGATACGCAGTATTTT. Its protein product is CSAAPGTSNADTQYF.

This chain links TRBV30 with TRBJ2-5; a weak D match, TRBD2 (6 bases). This CDR3 comprises 15 residues. Trimming took off 0 bases at V and 0 bases at J, with 11 bases between the two ends. The V gene's germline CDR1 is GTSNPN and CDR2 SVGIG (reference sequence). The CDR3 bases are TGTGCCTGGAGTGTACAGCGGGCGTACCAAGAGACCCAGTACTTC. It encodes CAWSVQRAYQETQYF.

The rearrangement uses TRBV4-2 and TRBJ2-1; TRBD2 matches 7 bases. CDR1 and CDR2 (germline): LGHNA, YNFKEQ. The CDR3 has 15 amino acids. Germline trimming cut 4 bases from V and 5 bases from J; bases unmatched to any gene: 8. The CDR3 DNA follows: TGTGCCAGCAGCCTTCAAAGCGGGATCCACAATGAGCAGTTCTTC. It encodes CASSLQSGIHNEQFF.

The chain employs TRBV19 and TRBJ2-7; 10 nucleotides line up with TRBD2. Germline V CDR1 and CDR2: LNHDA, SQIVND (reference sequence). J gave up 4 bases and V 3 bases, and 3 bases lay outside the gene matches. This CDR3 is 14 amino acids long. The CDR3: CASSITSGKYEQYF. The CDR3 bases are TGTGCCAGTAGTATTACTAGCGGGAAGTACGAGCAGTACTTC.

The J gene is TRBJ2-1, the V gene TRBV10-2; TRBD1 agrees at 8 bases. There are 14 residues in the CDR3. Germline V lookup: CDR1 WSHSY, CDR2 SAAADI. V lost 6 bases to trimming and J lost 10 bases; unmatched junction nucleotides: 11. Here the CDR3 reads CASRLTGAGSEQFF. The CDR3 DNA reads as TGCGCCAGCAGGCTGACAGGGGCCGGTAGCGAGCAGTTCTTC.

J is TRBJ1-2 and V is TRBV5-6; TRBD1 agrees at 8 bases. This CDR3 contains 15 residues. Per the germline V gene, CDR1 is SGHDT and CDR2 is YYEEEE. J was trimmed by 8 bases and V by 0 bases; bases with no gene match: 9. CDR3 DNA sequence: TGTGCCAGCAGCTTGGCCGGGACAGGAGTTTACGGCTACACCTTC. Encoded protein: CASSLAGTGVYGYTF.

The chain has TRBV5-1 and TRBJ2-7; no clear D gene. Germline CDR1 and CDR2: SGHRS and YFSETQ. The CDR3 is 14 residues long. V lost 0 bases to trimming and J lost 5 bases, with 12 bases between them. In nucleotides, the CDR3 is TGCGCCAGCAGCTTGGCCGGCACAGTCGACGAGCAGTACTTC. This sequence encodes CASSLAGTVDEQYF.

The chain is built from TRBV20-1 and TRBJ2-7; D remains ambiguous. The CDR3 is made up of 10 amino acids. Germline CDR1 reads DFQATT; CDR2 reads SNEGSKA (reference sequence). The V end was cut by 4 bases, the J end by 5 bases, with 6 bases between. Here the CDR3 reads CSATTDEQYF. CDR3 bases: TGCAGTGCTACCACGGACGAGCAGTACTTC.

This clone appeared once. The V gene is TRBV5-1, the J gene TRBJ1-1; D possibly corresponds to TRBD1 (6 bases). V was trimmed by 1 base and J by 7 bases, leaving 17 bases between them. This CDR3 is 15 amino acids long. CDR1 and CDR2 from the germline V gene are SGHRS and YFSETQ. The CDR3 protein is CASSLPSDSSGEAFF. The DNA of the CDR3 is TGCGCCAGCAGCTTGCCGTCGGACAGTTCGGGTGAAGCTTTCTTT. Full variable domain (rest looked up from reference TRBV5-1 and TRBJ1-1): KAGVTQTPRYLIKTRGQQVTLSCSPISGHRSVSWYQQTPGQGLQFLFEYFSETQRNKGNFPGRFSGRQFSNSRSEMNVSTLELGDSALYLCASSLPSDSSGEAFFGQGTRLTVV.

The chain carries TRBV28 and TRBJ1-2; possible D gene TRBD1, 5 bases. This CDR3 comprises 13 residues. Per germline, CDR1 MDHEN and CDR2 SYDVKM. V shed 2 bases and J shed 8 bases, with 12 bases lying between them. CDR3 sequence reads: CASSLAGGVGYTF. CDR3 coding DNA: TGTGCCAGCAGTTTAGCGGGGGGAGTCGGCTACACCTTC.

The chain joins TRBV30 to TRBJ2-7; D is undetermined. This CDR3 comprises 14 residues. Germline V gene sequence: CDR1 GTSNPN, CDR2 SVGIG (reference sequence). With 2 bases removed from V and 6 bases from J, the gap between germline ends came to 17 bases. This CDR3 is CAWSPTQSLREQYF. The CDR3 region has the DNA TGTGCCTGGAGTCCAACGCAAAGTCTACGCGAGCAGTACTTC.